This T cell receptor beta chain was captured by sequencing in a study of blood T cells in healthy people across ages. Findings of the study overall: For the donors, CMV status was unknown and possibly confounded expanded clonotype changes.

Healthy Caucasian individuals from Russia aged 6 to 90 were enrolled as donors. Germline-derived CDR1 and CDR2 are SNHLY and FYNNEI. The V end was cut by 5 bases, the J end by 1 base, with 8 bases between. The CDR3 is 13 amino acids. Then a second PCR, running about 6 to 11 cycles, was carried out with a sample-barcoded 5' primer and a J-beta primer mix. TCRdb re-derived calls from the 5' RACE reads in MiXCR, one entry per CDR3 protein. The repertoire holds about 540,000 distinct CDR3 sequences, with 20% to 30% as singletons. As to this clonotype: The antigen is unknown.

Another study also made use of these data, one on T cells of mothers and their children.

The V and J genes are TRBV2 and TRBJ1-2, with D possibly TRBD1 on 5 matching bases. The clonotype comes from a boy between 5 and 17 years old in good health. Sample: blood. CDR3 DNA sequence: TGTGCCAGCAGTCAGACAGTTAACTATGGCTACACCTTC. It specifies CASSQTVNYGYTF. Based on the CDR3 plus reference TRBV2 and TRBJ1-2, the full variable domain is EPEVTQTPSHQVTQMGQEVILRCVPISNHLYFYWYRQILGQKVEFLVSFYNNEISEKSEIFDDQFSVERPDGSNFTLKIRSTKLEDSAMYFCASSQTVNYGYTFGSGTRLTVV.